This T cell receptor beta chain was recorded in a study of vaccination effects on CD4 cells after COVID-19. Whole-study context: After expansion with viral peptide pools in the ViraFEST assay, antigen-specific CD4+ T cells were sequenced. Post-vaccine sampling took place a median of 72 days after the second dose.

Germline CDR1 is SGHTA and CDR2 is FQGTGA. The CDR3 totals 17 residues. After removal of 5 bases from V and 4 bases from J, the junction contained 8 bases not matched to a gene. The study's findings and limits: Healthy vaccinees had only 1 of 255 vaccine-induced clones cross-react with common cold coronaviruses.

Investigators separated out CD4+ T cells once around nine days of culture had passed. Two doses of BNT162b2 or mRNA-1273 vaccine were administered to participants. This clone was detected a few times. Its antigen is unidentified. Only in-frame clones appear in the TCRdb table, and some are missing; sequencing was by immunoSEQ multiplex PCR. The sample records 57,000 or so clones, around 73% being singletons. This TCR derives from a human donor who received a COVID-19 vaccine. This chain uses TRBV7-3 with TRBJ2-5; 15 nucleotides align to TRBD2. The sample consisted of CD4+ T cells from PBMCs cultured without peptide, taken after COVID-19 vaccination. The CDR3 spells CASSPRTSGGAGETQYF. CDR3 in DNA: TGTGCCAGCAGCCCAAGGACTAGCGGGGGGGCGGGAGAGACCCAGTACTTC.